Below, 20 T cell receptor beta chains from the same sample are listed, as sequenced in a study of blood T cell repertoires in COVID-19. Sequenced by immunoSEQ multiplex PCR; TCRdb stores in-frame clones only, minus some. The sample has approximately 110,000 clones; approximately 89% are singletons. Sequencing was done on a sample of peripheral blood. These receptors were taken from a woman aged 80 or over with COVID-19, enrolled during active disease.

V usage is TRBV5-1 and J usage is TRBJ2-3, with a weak D call TRBD2 (6 bases). V was pared by 4 bases and J by 1 base, with 13 bases between. CDR3 size: 15 residues. Germline V gene sequence: CDR1 SGHRS, CDR2 YFSETQ. The CDR3 here is CASSELGGGTDTQYF. The CDR3 nucleotides read TGCGCCAGCAGCGAACTCGGGGGAGGCACAGATACGCAGTATTTT.

The rearrangement links TRBV4-1 to TRBJ1-2, with D maybe TRBD1 (5 bases). CDR1 is MGHRA and CDR2 is YSYEKL in the germline V gene. The V end lost 5 bases, the J end lost 7 bases, and 17 bases lay between the germline ends. The CDR3 loop spans 14 amino acids. The CDR3 DNA reads TGCGCCAGCAGCGCAACGGAGGGGTTTGGTGGCTACACCTTC. Translated, it gives CASSATEGFGGYTF.

Points on this clone: This CDR3 is also generated by other DNA sequences in the sample. The V call is TRBV27, the J call TRBJ1-5; possibly TRBD1 for D (5 bases). Germline assignment: CDR1 MNHEY and CDR2 SMNVEV (reference sequence). CDR3 size: 18 residues. V was trimmed by 5 bases and J by 3 bases, leaving 23 bases between them. Here the CDR3 reads CASSDPSFLQDPNQPQHF. DNA of the CDR3: TGTGCCAGCAGTGACCCTTCCTTCCTACAGGATCCCAATCAGCCCCAGCATTTT.

The gene calls are TRBV19 and TRBJ2-2; D possibly corresponds to TRBD2 (5 bases). The CDR3 covers 16 residues. Germline V CDR1 and CDR2: LNHDA, SQIVND (reference sequence). The V and J ends lost 3 bases and 4 bases respectively, with 15 bases between them. For the CDR3, the DNA is TGTGCCAGTAGTATCCGACTATCCCTGATCACCGGGGAGCTGTTTTTT. This codes for CASSIRLSLITGELFF. Full variable domain (outside the CDR3, taken from reference TRBV19 and TRBJ2-2): DGGITQSPKYLFRKEGQNVTLSCEQNLNHDAMYWYRQDPGQGLRLIYYSQIVNDFQKGDIAEGYSVSREKKESFPLTVTSAQKNPTAFYLCASSIRLSLITGELFFGEGSRLTVL.

V is TRBV4-2 and J is TRBJ2-1; TRBD2 is a possible D gene (6 bases). Trimming stripped 1 base from V and 2 bases from J, with 12 bases between. CDR3 size: 16 residues. Germline V lookup: CDR1 LGHNA, CDR2 YNFKEQ. The CDR3 DNA follows: TGTGCCAGCAGCCAAGTTAAGGGACTTACCTACAATGAGCAGTTCTTC. Residues: CASSQVKGLTYNEQFF.

The chain combines TRBV4-3 with TRBJ1-4; no definite D call. CDR1 is LGHNA, CDR2 YSLEER, per germline. This CDR3 contains 14 residues. Trimming shortened V by 4 bases and J by 8 bases, and 14 bases separated the two germline ends. For the CDR3, the DNA is TGCGCCAGCAGCCGGAGGGATTTTGGGGAAAAACTGTTTTTT. Protein: CASSRRDFGEKLFF.

This clone was recorded only once. This sequence joins TRBV14 and TRBJ2-3; TRBD2 matches 9 bases. Germline CDR1 and CDR2: SGHDN and FVKESK. The trim removed 4 bases at V and 6 bases at J, leaving 5 bases unmatched. This CDR3 has 14 residues. CDR3 sequence reads: CASSLGLAGDTQYF. For the CDR3, the DNA is TGTGCCAGCAGCCTGGGACTAGCTGGTGATACGCAGTATTTT.

The chain employs TRBV20-1 and TRBJ2-5; 7 nucleotides align to TRBD2. The germline V gene has CDR1 DFQATT and CDR2 SNEGSKA (reference sequence). The CDR3 totals 17 residues. J gave up 4 bases and V 3 bases, and 17 bases lay outside the gene matches. The CDR3: CSASTGWEGLRGETQYF. The CDR3, as DNA: TGCAGTGCTAGTACGGGGTGGGAGGGCCTGAGGGGAGAGACCCAGTACTTC.

The chain links TRBV27 to TRBJ1-4; TRBD1 might be the D (5 bases). This CDR3 spans 13 amino acids. From germline, CDR1 is MNHEY and CDR2 SMNVEV (reference sequence). Trimming took off 4 bases at V and 7 bases at J, with 10 bases between the two ends. The CDR3 DNA reads TGTGCCAGCAGTTCCCGGCAGGGTGAAAAACTGTTTTTT. Protein sequence: CASSSRQGEKLFF.

V is TRBV7-2 and J is TRBJ2-7; D is undetermined. From germline, CDR1 is SGHTA and CDR2 FQGNSA. V dropped 2 bases and J dropped 6 bases, with 5 bases sitting between them. This CDR3 spans 11 amino acids. CDR3 residues: CASSLPGEQYF. CDR3 DNA: TGTGCCAGCAGCTTACCCGGCGAGCAGTACTTC.

In its sample, this clone was seen a few times. The V and J genes are TRBV6-5 and TRBJ1-5; unclear D gene. The V end was cut by 6 bases, the J end by 8 bases, with 11 bases between. The CDR3 spans 12 residues. Germline V gene sequence: CDR1 MNHEY, CDR2 SVGAGI. The CDR3 is CASRDGNEPQHF. CDR3 in DNA: TGTGCCAGCAGAGACGGGAATGAGCCCCAGCATTTT.

This chain uses TRBV2 with TRBJ1-1; the D is unclear. Germline V CDR1 and CDR2: SNHLY, FYNNEI. There are 14 residues in the CDR3. V dropped 7 bases and J dropped 0 bases, with 12 bases sitting between them. The CDR3 DNA is TGTGCCAGCACGTCCGGAGCCGTGAACACTGAAGCTTTCTTT. Translating it yields CASTSGAVNTEAFF.

This sequence joins TRBV9 and TRBJ2-3; D perhaps matches TRBD2 (5 bases). The CDR3 has 16 amino acids. The germline CDR1 and CDR2 sequences are SGDLS and YYNGEE. V was trimmed by 0 bases and J by 4 bases, leaving 15 bases between them. The CDR3 DNA reads as TGTGCCAGCAGCGTAGGGGTGGGGAGTAGAGCAGATACGCAGTATTTT. Translated: CASSVGVGSRADTQYF. Supplemented by reference TRBV9 and TRBJ2-3, the full variable domain reads DSGVTQTPKHLITATGQRVTLRCSPRSGDLSVYWYQQSLDQGLQFLIQYYNGEERAKGNILERFSAQQFPDLHSELNLSSLELGDSALYFCASSVGVGSRADTQYFGPGTRLTVL.

The rearrangement uses TRBV6-6 and TRBJ1-2; possibly TRBD1 for D (5 bases). Germline CDR1 reads MNHNY; CDR2 reads SVGAGI (reference sequence). This CDR3 contains 14 residues. The germline V and J ends were trimmed by 6 bases and 5 bases, with 16 bases remaining between them. The CDR3 DNA reads TGTGCCAGCAGAAGCCAGGGTATCGTGTATGGCTACACCTTC. This translates into CASRSQGIVYGYTF.

The chain uses TRBV4-2 and TRBJ1-1; 10 positions match TRBD1. V dropped 1 base and J dropped 5; count of bases not matched to a gene: 4. CDR3 size: 15 residues. Germline CDR1 reads LGHNA; CDR2 reads YNFKEQ. CDR3 protein: CASSQGDRGETEAFF. CDR3 nucleotide sequence: TGTGCCAGCAGCCAAGGGGACAGGGGAGAAACTGAAGCTTTCTTT.

Written as DNA, the CDR3 is TGTGCCACCAGTGATATGGGGGCGGCCAACAATGAGCAGTTCTTC. It is translated as CATSDMGAANNEQFF. V is TRBV24-1 and J is TRBJ2-1; tentative D call: TRBD1 (6 bases). The CDR3 is made up of 15 amino acids. In germline, CDR1 is KGHDR, CDR2 SFDVKD. Trimming took 3 bases from V and 5 from J, leaving 13 bases between them.

The genes are TRBV19 and TRBJ2-5; 8 positions agree with TRBD1. From germline, CDR1 is LNHDA and CDR2 SQIVND (reference sequence). The CDR3 is made up of 15 amino acids. V lost 6 bases and J lost 2; bases outside the gene matches: 8. CDR3 sequence (DNA): TGTGCCAGTAGGGGCGGACAGGGCAGGCAAGAGACCCAGTACTTC. Residues: CASRGGQGRQETQYF.

The chain links TRBV4-2 to TRBJ2-1; D possibly corresponds to TRBD1 (5 bases). Trimming pared 0 bases from V and 9 bases from J, leaving 9 bases between. Germline V gives CDR1 LGHNA, CDR2 YNFKEQ. The CDR3 is made up of 13 amino acids. The CDR3 DNA reads as TGTGCCAGCAGCCAAGATGACAGACCTGAGCAGTTCTTC. This encodes CASSQDDRPEQFF.

The gene calls are TRBV7-2 and TRBJ2-2; the match to TRBD1 covers 9 bases. The CDR3 sequence is 16 residues long. The V gene's germline CDR1 is SGHTA and CDR2 FQGNSA. Germline trimming cut 6 bases from V and 3 bases from J; bases unmatched to any gene: 8. CDR3 loop: CASRGTGGADTGELFF. In DNA form, the CDR3 reads TGTGCCAGCAGAGGAACAGGGGGCGCGGACACCGGGGAGCTGTTTTTT.

CDR3 amino acids: CASSRTGKDADYGYTF. The CDR3 bases are TGTGCCAGCAGCCGAACGGGAAAGGACGCCGACTATGGCTACACCTTC. This chain connects TRBV4-2 to TRBJ1-2; D not resolved. CDR1 and CDR2 from the germline V gene are LGHNA and YNFKEQ. This CDR3 is 16 amino acids long. Trimming stripped 4 bases from V and 3 bases from J, with 18 bases between.